These 24 T cell receptor beta chains came from one sample sequenced in a study of OX40 agonist ivuxolimab in advanced cancers. Sequenced by immunoSEQ multiplex PCR; TCRdb stores in-frame clones only, minus some. The data show 53,000 or so clones, roughly 80% seen once. The sequences come from CD4+ or CD8+ T cells sorted from blood, collected in a trial of the OX40 agonist ivuxolimab. The receptors stem from an adult with an advanced solid tumor such as melanoma, head and neck, liver or kidney cancer.

This chain links TRBV30 with TRBJ2-7; D is uncertain. The germline V gene has CDR1 GTSNPN and CDR2 SVGIG (reference sequence). The CDR3 covers 11 residues. The V gene lost 3 bases and the J gene lost 3 bases, with 6 bases spanning the gap. This CDR3 is CAWRTGYEQYF. The CDR3 DNA reads TGTGCCTGGAGGACGGGCTACGAGCAGTACTTC.

V gene TRBV5-5 combines with J gene TRBJ1-4, with D perhaps matching TRBD1 (5 bases). The CDR3 sequence is 15 residues long. Germline V gives CDR1 SGHKS, CDR2 YYEKEE (reference sequence). The germline V and J ends were trimmed by 2 bases and 1 base, with 9 bases remaining between them. In DNA, the CDR3 is TGTGCCAGCAGCTTAATAGGGGAAACTAATGAAAAACTGTTTTTT. It is translated as CASSLIGETNEKLFF.

V gene TRBV6-5 combines with J gene TRBJ1-1; 9 nucleotides line up with TRBD1. V dropped 5 bases and J dropped 11; count of bases not matched to a gene: 15. This CDR3 has 15 residues. The germline gives CDR1 MNHEY, CDR2 SVGAGI. The CDR3 spells CASSAGSTGGAWAFF. The CDR3 nucleotides are TGTGCCAGCAGTGCCGGCTCAACAGGGGGCGCTTGGGCTTTCTTT.

To note about this clone: The sample has other DNA sequences that encode this CDR3 too. This sequence joins TRBV6-1 and TRBJ2-6; D is unclear. The germline CDR1 and CDR2 sequences are MNHNS and SASEGT. The CDR3 contains 13 residues. V was shortened by 8 bases and J by 0 bases, with 5 bases between the two germline ends. Here the CDR3 reads CASESSGANVLTF. The CDR3 DNA reads as TGTGCCAGCGAGAGCTCTGGGGCCAACGTCCTGACTTTC.

The chain couples TRBV7-9 to TRBJ2-3; TRBD2 matches at 9 bases. This CDR3 is 15 amino acids long. After removal of 2 bases from V and 4 bases from J, the junction contained 4 bases not matched to a gene. Germline-derived CDR1 and CDR2 are SEHNR and FQNEAQ (reference sequence). The CDR3 spells CASSLMAGGSDTQYF. The CDR3 nucleotides are TGTGCCAGCAGCTTAATGGCGGGAGGGTCAGATACGCAGTATTTT. Full variable domain (remainder filled in from reference TRBV7-9 and TRBJ2-3): DTGVSQNPRHKITKRGQNVTFRCDPISEHNRLYWYRQTLGQGPEFLTYFQNEAQLEKSRLLSDRFSAERPKGSFSTLEIQRTEQGDSAMYLCASSLMAGGSDTQYFGPGTRLTVL.

This chain uses TRBV7-9 with TRBJ2-1, with D unresolved. V was clipped by 5 bases and J by 5 bases, with 10 bases between them. The CDR3 length is 13 residues. Germline CDR1 SEHNR, CDR2 FQNEAQ (reference sequence). The chain's CDR3 is CASSRVYNNEQFF. In DNA, the CDR3 is TGTGCCAGCAGCCGGGTATATAACAATGAGCAGTTCTTC.

This clone came up once. The V call is TRBV19, the J call TRBJ2-1, with D possibly being TRBD1 or TRBD2 (5 bases each). The CDR3 is made up of 13 amino acids. Per the germline V gene, CDR1 is LNHDA and CDR2 is SQIVND (reference sequence). V dropped 1 base and J dropped 10 bases, with 11 bases sitting between them. For the CDR3, the DNA is TGTGCCAGTAGTATAGGGGGGTGGAGAGAGCAGTTCTTC. It encodes CASSIGGWREQFF.

The chain is built from TRBV7-9 and TRBJ2-2, with D unresolved. Between the trimmed V and J ends, which lost 4 bases and 4 bases, there was a span of 7 bases. CDR1 is SEHNR and CDR2 is FQNEAQ in the germline V gene (reference sequence). There are 13 residues in the CDR3. The CDR3 region is CASSSMGTGELFF. In nucleotides, the CDR3 is TGTGCCAGCAGCTCTATGGGCACCGGGGAGCTGTTTTTT. The complete variable domain, with remaining parts taken from reference TRBV7-9 and TRBJ2-2, reads DTGVSQNPRHKITKRGQNVTFRCDPISEHNRLYWYRQTLGQGPEFLTYFQNEAQLEKSRLLSDRFSAERPKGSFSTLEIQRTEQGDSAMYLCASSSMGTGELFFGEGSRLTVL.

The chain couples TRBV4-1 to TRBJ2-5, with 11 bases that match TRBD2. Germline lookup yields CDR1 MGHRA and CDR2 YSYEKL. J lost 5 bases, V lost 4 bases, and 12 bases had no gene match. The CDR3 is 17 residues long. As DNA, the CDR3 is TGCGCCAGCAGCCCTATAGCGGGAGGGCGCCCCGGGGAGACCCAGTACTTC. This translates into CASSPIAGGRPGETQYF.

The chain joins TRBV14 to TRBJ2-1; 7 bases are a match to TRBD1. Unmatched junction bases numbered 18, after V lost 4 bases and J lost 0 bases. CDR3 length: 20 amino acids. The germline V gene encodes CDR1 SGHDN and CDR2 FVKESK. The chain's CDR3 is CASSPDWETGPTRSYNEQFF. The CDR3 DNA sequence: TGTGCCAGCAGCCCAGATTGGGAGACAGGGCCTACCCGCTCCTACAATGAGCAGTTCTTC.

The chain uses TRBV7-2 and TRBJ2-3, with D possibly being TRBD1 (6 bases). The CDR3 length is 17 residues. Trimming cost V 0 bases and J 4 bases, with 17 bases left between them. Germline V lookup: CDR1 SGHTA, CDR2 FQGNSA. The CDR3 DNA follows: TGTGCCAGCAGCTTAGCCTCGGGACAAAAAATTTCAGATACGCAGTATTTT. Translating gives CASSLASGQKISDTQYF.

The chain recombines TRBV11-3 with TRBJ1-1; D gene unclear. Per germline, CDR1 SGHNT and CDR2 YENEEA. This CDR3 has 15 residues. Trimming took 2 bases from V and 4 from J, leaving 14 bases between them. This chain's CDR3 is CASSLSSTGGTEAFF. CDR3 DNA: TGTGCCAGCAGCTTAAGCAGTACGGGAGGCACTGAAGCTTTCTTT.

The genes are TRBV6-6 and TRBJ1-1, with TRBD1 matching 7 bases. This CDR3 region has 15 residues. V lost 7 bases and J lost 3; bases outside the gene matches: 11. In germline, CDR1 is MNHNY, CDR2 SVGAGI (reference sequence). The DNA of the CDR3 is TGTGCCAGCACAAGTGGAGGGGGCTGGCACACTGAAGCTTTCTTT. Translating gives CASTSGGGWHTEAFF.

This chain uses TRBV30 with TRBJ1-5; a possible D gene is TRBD1 (5 bases). The CDR3 runs to 14 residues. Germline lookup yields CDR1 GTSNPN and CDR2 SVGIG (reference sequence). V was shortened by 2 bases and J by 0 bases, with 8 bases between the two germline ends. CDR3 region: CAWSLGASNQPQHF. As DNA, the CDR3 is TGTGCCTGGAGTCTCGGGGCTAGCAATCAGCCCCAGCATTTT.

V gene TRBV7-6 combines with J gene TRBJ2-1; D may be TRBD2 (6 bases). Looked up from germline, CDR1 is SGHVS and CDR2 is FNYEAQ. The CDR3 spans 15 residues. Trimming stripped 4 bases from V and 7 bases from J, with 17 bases between. The CDR3 region is CASSSRLGLTNEQFF. The CDR3 nucleotides read TGTGCCAGCAGCTCAAGACTAGGTTTGACGAATGAGCAGTTCTTC.

There are a few counts of this clone. V usage is TRBV27 and J usage is TRBJ1-2; tentatively, D is TRBD1 (5 bases). CDR1 and CDR2 (germline): MNHEY, SMNVEV (reference sequence). V gave up 6 bases and J gave up 8 bases, with 16 bases separating them. The CDR3 contains 13 residues. In DNA form, the CDR3 reads TGTGCCAGCAGACTGGGGGGAGTGGGAGGCTACACCTTC. It translates to CASRLGGVGGYTF.

The chain combines TRBV30 with TRBJ1-6, with D possibly matching TRBD1 (6 bases). V dropped 4 bases and J dropped 0 bases, with 13 bases sitting between them. The CDR3 contains 16 residues. The germline CDR1 and CDR2 sequences are GTSNPN and SVGIG (reference sequence). The CDR3 DNA follows: TGTGCCTGGAAAGGGACACTGAGCTCCTATAATTCACCCCTCCACTTT. Its protein is CAWKGTLSSYNSPLHF.

The chain is built from TRBV29-1 and TRBJ1-1; 8 bases match TRBD1. V dropped 5 bases and J dropped 3; count of bases not matched to a gene: 5. The CDR3 has 13 residues. Germline CDR1 is SQVTM and CDR2 is ANQGSEA. CDR3 DNA: TGCAGCGTTCAACAGGGGGATCACACTGAAGCTTTCTTT. Translation gives CSVQQGDHTEAFF.

This rearrangement joins TRBV11-2 to TRBJ2-1; TRBD2 might be the D (7 bases). V gave up 5 bases and J gave up 10 bases, with 21 bases separating them. The germline V gene encodes CDR1 SGHAT and CDR2 FQNNGV. This CDR3 region has 15 residues. The CDR3 sequence: CASSTGGGGSREQFF. Written as DNA, the CDR3 is TGTGCCAGCAGCACGGGGGGCGGAGGGTCAAGGGAGCAGTTCTTC.

The gene calls are TRBV19 and TRBJ2-1, with a possible D match to TRBD1 (6 bases). There are 16 residues in the CDR3. V was trimmed by 7 bases and J by 6 bases, leaving 22 bases between them. Germline CDR1 LNHDA, CDR2 SQIVND (reference sequence). Here the CDR3 DNA reads TGTGCCAGTACCGCCGCGCCGGGACAAGCCGGCAATGAGCAGTTCTTC. It translates to CASTAAPGQAGNEQFF.

This sequence joins TRBV6-5 and TRBJ2-2; D not certain. The CDR3 contains 15 residues. V was clipped by 5 bases and J by 0 bases, with 10 bases between them. CDR1 and CDR2 from the germline V gene are MNHEY and SVGAGI. CDR3 protein: CASSLISTNTGELFF. For the CDR3, the DNA is TGTGCCAGCAGTCTTATATCGACGAACACCGGGGAGCTGTTTTTT.

The V and J genes are TRBV9 and TRBJ2-2; D possibly matches TRBD1 or TRBD2 (5 bases each). CDR3 length: 14 residues. Trimming took off 4 bases at V and 3 bases at J, with 10 bases between the two ends. Germline CDR1 and CDR2: SGDLS and YYNGEE. The CDR3 is CASSRDGYTGELFF. CDR3 bases: TGTGCCAGCAGCCGGGACGGATACACCGGGGAGCTGTTTTTT. The variable domain in full, with the rest retrieved from reference TRBV9 and TRBJ2-2, is DSGVTQTPKHLITATGQRVTLRCSPRSGDLSVYWYQQSLDQGLQFLIQYYNGEERAKGNILERFSAQQFPDLHSELNLSSLELGDSALYFCASSRDGYTGELFFGEGSRLTVL.

The genes are TRBV29-1 and TRBJ2-7, with D perhaps matching TRBD1 (6 bases). CDR1 SQVTM and CDR2 ANQGSEA come from the germline V gene. The CDR3 is 15 residues long. V was clipped by 5 bases and J by 6 bases, with 23 bases between them. Here the CDR3 reads CSVRVGEQGVGEQYF. The CDR3 nucleotides are TGCAGCGTTCGGGTGGGGGAACAGGGCGTCGGCGAGCAGTACTTC.

This chain joins TRBV11-2 and TRBJ1-1; 7 bases are shared with TRBD1. The CDR3 is made up of 19 amino acids. The V gene end was trimmed by 4 bases and the J gene end by 6 bases; junction bases not matched to a gene: 23. CDR1 is SGHAT and CDR2 is FQNNGV in the germline V gene. Written as DNA, the CDR3 is TGTGCCAGCAGCTCAAATAACCGGGACAGATTCATACGGGGCTCTGAAGCTTTCTTT. Amino acid sequence: CASSSNNRDRFIRGSEAFF.